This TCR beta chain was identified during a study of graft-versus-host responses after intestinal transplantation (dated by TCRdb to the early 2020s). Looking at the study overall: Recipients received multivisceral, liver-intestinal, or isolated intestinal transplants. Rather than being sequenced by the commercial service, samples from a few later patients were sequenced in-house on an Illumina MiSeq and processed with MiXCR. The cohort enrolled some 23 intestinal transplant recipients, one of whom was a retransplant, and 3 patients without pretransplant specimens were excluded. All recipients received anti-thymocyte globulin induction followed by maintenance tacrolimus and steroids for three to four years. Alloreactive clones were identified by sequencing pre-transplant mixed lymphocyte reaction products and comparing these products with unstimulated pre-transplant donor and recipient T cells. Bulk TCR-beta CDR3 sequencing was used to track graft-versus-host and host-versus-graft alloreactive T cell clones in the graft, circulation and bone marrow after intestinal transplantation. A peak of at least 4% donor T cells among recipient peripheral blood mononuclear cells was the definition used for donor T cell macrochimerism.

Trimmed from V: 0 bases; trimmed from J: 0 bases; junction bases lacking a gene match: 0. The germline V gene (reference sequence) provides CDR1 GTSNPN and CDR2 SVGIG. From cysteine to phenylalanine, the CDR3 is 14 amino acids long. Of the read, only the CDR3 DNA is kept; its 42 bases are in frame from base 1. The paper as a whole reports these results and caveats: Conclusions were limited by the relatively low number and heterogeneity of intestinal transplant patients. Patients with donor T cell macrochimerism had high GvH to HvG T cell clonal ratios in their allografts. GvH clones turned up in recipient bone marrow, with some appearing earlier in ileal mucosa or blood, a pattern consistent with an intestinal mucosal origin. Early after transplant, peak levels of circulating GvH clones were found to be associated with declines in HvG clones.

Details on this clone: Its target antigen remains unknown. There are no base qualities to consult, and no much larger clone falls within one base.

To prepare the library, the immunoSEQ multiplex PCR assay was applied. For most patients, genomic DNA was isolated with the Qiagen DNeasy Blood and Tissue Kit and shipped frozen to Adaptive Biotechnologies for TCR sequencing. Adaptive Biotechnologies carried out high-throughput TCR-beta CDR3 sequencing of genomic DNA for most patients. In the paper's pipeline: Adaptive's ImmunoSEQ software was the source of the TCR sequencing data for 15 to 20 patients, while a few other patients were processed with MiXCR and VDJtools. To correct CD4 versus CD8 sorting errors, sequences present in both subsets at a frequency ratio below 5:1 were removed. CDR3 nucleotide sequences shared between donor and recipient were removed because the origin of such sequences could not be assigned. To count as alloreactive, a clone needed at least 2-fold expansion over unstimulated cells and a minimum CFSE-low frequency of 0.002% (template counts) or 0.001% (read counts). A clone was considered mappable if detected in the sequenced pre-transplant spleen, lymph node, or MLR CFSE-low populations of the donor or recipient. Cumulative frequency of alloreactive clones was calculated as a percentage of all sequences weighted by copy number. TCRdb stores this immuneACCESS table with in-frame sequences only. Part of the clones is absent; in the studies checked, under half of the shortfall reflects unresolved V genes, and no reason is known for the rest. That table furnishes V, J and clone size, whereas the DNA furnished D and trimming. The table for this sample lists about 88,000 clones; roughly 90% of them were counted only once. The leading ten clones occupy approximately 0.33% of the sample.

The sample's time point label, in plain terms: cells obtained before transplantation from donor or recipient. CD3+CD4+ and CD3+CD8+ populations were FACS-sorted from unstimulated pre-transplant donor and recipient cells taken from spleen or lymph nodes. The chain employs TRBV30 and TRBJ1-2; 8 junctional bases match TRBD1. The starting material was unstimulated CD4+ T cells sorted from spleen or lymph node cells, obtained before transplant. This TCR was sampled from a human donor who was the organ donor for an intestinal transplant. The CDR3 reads CAWSVQGANYGYTF. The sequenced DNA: TGTGCCTGGAGTGTACAGGGGGCTAACTATGGCTACACCTTC. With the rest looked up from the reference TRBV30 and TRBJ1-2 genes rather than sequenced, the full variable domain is SQTIHQWPATLVQPVGSPLSLECTVEGTSNPNLYWYRQAAGRGLQLLFYSVGIGQISSEVPQNLSASRPQDRQFILSSKKLLLSDSGFYLCAWSVQGANYGYTFGSGTRLTVV.